This TCR beta chain was found in a study of CXCR3-negative and CXCR3-positive naive CD8 T cells. Findings and limits, study-wide: Memory cells showed distinct TRBV-TRBJ patterns, while the two naive subsets matched. CXCR3-positive naive cells had more hydrophobic TRB CDR3s than CXCR3-negative naive cells. Once cells were cryopreserved, CXCR3 expression went down partly, and most assays used fresh PBMCs.

Looked up from germline, CDR1 is LGHNA and CDR2 is YNFKEQ. The CDR3 runs to 15 residues. UMI-labeled 5' RACE TRB cDNA libraries were prepared from the cells. TCRdb reprocessed the 5' RACE reads and reports one entry per CDR3 protein, with no DNA. The sample has several thousand distinct CDR3 sequences. Considering frequency, this clonotype is medium-sized (0.01 to 0.1%). Its antigen remains unknown. CD45RO-CCR7+CD27+CD95- cells counted as naive CD8+ T cells. The chain combines TRBV4-2 with TRBJ2-1. The sample comprised naive CXCR3- CD8+ T cells from blood. The subset: CD45RO-CCR7+CD27+CD95- naive CD8+ T cells lacking CXCR3 (TNR3-). This TCR was sampled from a human donor in good health. Some clones in this sample may be carry-over from other donors' samples. CDR3 amino acids: CASSPLDTHGDEQFF.